The 21 T cell receptor beta chains in this list originate from one sample, sequenced in a study of shared clonotypes between healthy human individuals. Produced via immunoSEQ multiplex PCR; TCRdb's table is partial and in-frame only. This sample has around 1.9 million clones, with just over 90% found just once. Selected positively for CCR7 and CD45RO-negative, naive CD8 cells excluded terminally differentiated effector memory CD45RA+ cells. Source material: naive CD8+ T cells from PBMCs. The receptors were gathered from a man aged 18 to 30 in good health. Some clones in this sample may be carry-over from other donors' samples.

V usage is TRBV18 and J usage is TRBJ1-5, with 11 bases matching TRBD1. Germline loops: CDR1 KGHSH, CDR2 LQKENI. The CDR3 extends over 14 amino acids. The J segment lost 7 bases and the V segment lost 8 bases, leaving 7 bases of the junction unmatched. CDR3 DNA sequence: TGTGCCAGCGCCGGGACAGGGGGAGGCCAGCCCCAGCATTTT. This codes for CASAGTGGGQPQHF. The full variable domain, in which reference TRBV18 and TRBJ1-5 provide the parts outside the CDR3, is NAGVMQNPRHLVRRRGQEARLRCSPMKGHSHVYWYRQLPEEGLKFMVYLQKENIIDESGMPKERFSAEFPKEGPSILRIQQVVRGDSAAYFCASAGTGGGQPQHFGDGTRLSIL.

The chain carries TRBV5-6 and TRBJ1-3, with 11 bases identical to TRBD1. CDR1 is SGHDT and CDR2 is YYEEEE in the germline V gene. The V and J ends lost 4 bases and 11 bases, in that order; junction bases with no gene match: 5. The CDR3 is 13 amino acids. The DNA for the CDR3 is TGTGCCAGCAGCCCGGGACAGGGGGGCGCCATATATTTT. Translating it yields CASSPGQGGAIYF.

The chain employs TRBV13 and TRBJ2-2; D may be TRBD1 (6 bases). Trimming took 6 bases from V and 5 from J, leaving 13 bases between them. The CDR3 has 14 amino acids. The germline V gene encodes CDR1 PRHDT and CDR2 FYEKMQ (reference sequence). The CDR3 nucleotides are TGTGCCAGCAGACAGGGAACAGAAACCGGGGAGCTGTTTTTT. Translation gives CASRQGTETGELFF.

J is TRBJ2-1 and V is TRBV6-1; TRBD1 is a possible D gene (6 bases). Germline loops: CDR1 MNHNS, CDR2 SASEGT. Trimming pared 7 bases from V and 10 bases from J, leaving 14 bases between. The CDR3 contains 12 residues. CDR3 in amino acids: CASIYGQLEQFF. The CDR3 DNA follows: TGTGCCAGCATATACGGACAGCTAGAGCAGTTCTTC.

The V and J genes are TRBV6-1 and TRBJ1-4, with TRBD1 matching 7 bases. Germline CDR1 reads MNHNS; CDR2 reads SASEGT. The V and J ends lost 7 bases and 5 bases, in that order; junction bases with no gene match: 7. CDR3 size: 14 residues. In DNA form, the CDR3 reads TGTGCCAGCACCCCGGGACAGCGAAATGAAAAACTGTTTTTT. Translating it yields CASTPGQRNEKLFF.

V gene TRBV5-6 combines with J gene TRBJ2-7; 14 positions match TRBD2. Germline V CDR1 and CDR2: SGHDT, YYEEEE. Trimming removed 4 bases from V and 3 bases from J; junction bases left unmatched: 12. This CDR3 has 18 amino acids. The CDR3 here is CASSPSRTSGRPLYEQYF. The CDR3 nucleotides read TGTGCCAGCAGCCCGTCCCGGACTAGCGGGAGGCCCCTCTACGAGCAGTACTTC. Looking up the rest from reference TRBV5-6 and TRBJ2-7 gives the full variable domain: DAGVTQSPTHLIKTRGQQVTLRCSPKSGHDTVSWYQQALGQGPQFIFQYYEEEERQRGNFPDRFSGHQFPNYSSELNVNALLLGDSALYLCASSPSRTSGRPLYEQYFGPGTRLTVT.

The V call is TRBV28, the J call TRBJ1-2; no firm D call. This CDR3 is 14 amino acids long. The germline V and J ends were trimmed by 6 bases and 3 bases, with 14 bases remaining between them. Per the germline V gene, CDR1 is MDHEN and CDR2 is SYDVKM. The CDR3 spells CASRWEGPYYGYTF. CDR3 DNA: TGTGCCAGCAGGTGGGAAGGGCCCTACTATGGCTACACCTTC.

As to this clone: This same CDR3 is encoded by further DNA sequences in the sample. The chain recombines TRBV5-6 with TRBJ1-1; D uncertain. Germline V lookup: CDR1 SGHDT, CDR2 YYEEEE. The CDR3 is made up of 14 amino acids. V was cut by 0 bases and J by 2 bases, with 8 bases left in between. DNA of the CDR3: TGTGCCAGCAGCTTGGGCGGATTAAACACTGAAGCTTTCTTT. It is translated as CASSLGGLNTEAFF.

Here the CDR3 DNA reads TGTGCCAGCTCACTTTGGACTAGCGGGGAGACTGGGAACGAGCAGTACTTC. Translating it yields CASSLWTSGETGNEQYF. V and J are TRBV18 and TRBJ2-7; 12 positions agree with TRBD2. Germline V gene lookup returns CDR1 KGHSH and CDR2 LQKENI. The ends lost 4 bases at V and 5 bases at J; junction bases unmatched: 12. The CDR3 has 17 residues.

This clone was observed once. This rearrangement joins TRBV28 to TRBJ1-1; unclear D gene. CDR3 size: 14 residues. Trimming took 3 bases from V and 0 from J, leaving 8 bases between them. Germline V gene data show CDR1 as MDHEN and CDR2 as SYDVKM. The CDR3 region is CASSFPFMNTEAFF. In nucleotides, the CDR3 is TGTGCCAGCAGTTTCCCCTTCATGAACACTGAAGCTTTCTTT.

This chain connects TRBV4-1 to TRBJ1-1, with D perhaps TRBD1 (5 bases). CDR1 MGHRA and CDR2 YSYEKL come from the germline V gene. V was trimmed by 5 bases and J by 1 base, leaving 17 bases between them. CDR3 length: 16 amino acids. This CDR3 reads CASSARTTPQNTEAFF. DNA of the CDR3: TGCGCCAGCAGCGCCCGGACAACCCCTCAGAACACTGAAGCTTTCTTT.

This chain joins TRBV5-1 and TRBJ2-7, with 10 bases lining up with TRBD2. V gave up 0 bases and J gave up 3 bases; unmatched junction bases: 9. Per the germline V gene, CDR1 is SGHRS and CDR2 is YFSETQ. The CDR3 has 17 amino acids. The CDR3 is CASSLGLAGVRGYEQYF. The DNA for the CDR3 is TGCGCCAGCAGCTTGGGCCTAGCGGGAGTTAGGGGCTACGAGCAGTACTTC. Filled out from reference TRBV5-1 and TRBJ2-7, the complete variable domain reads KAGVTQTPRYLIKTRGQQVTLSCSPISGHRSVSWYQQTPGQGLQFLFEYFSETQRNKGNFPGRFSGRQFSNSRSEMNVSTLELGDSALYLCASSLGLAGVRGYEQYFGPGTRLTVT.

V is TRBV5-4 and J is TRBJ1-1; D ambiguous. V lost 4 bases and J 0 bases, leaving 4 bases between the germline ends. The CDR3 extends over 12 amino acids. The V gene's germline CDR1 is SGHNT and CDR2 YYREEE (reference sequence). The CDR3 spells CASSELNTEAFF. The CDR3 coding sequence is TGTGCCAGCAGCGAGCTGAACACTGAAGCTTTCTTT.

V usage is TRBV14 and J usage is TRBJ2-3; TRBD2 aligns across 10 bases. The junction had 4 bases not matched to a gene; V was cut back by 0 bases and J by 1 base. CDR3 length: 17 amino acids. The V gene's germline CDR1 is SGHDN and CDR2 FVKESK. The CDR3 here is CASSQDPLAGRTDTQYF. The CDR3 nucleotides are TGTGCCAGCAGCCAAGACCCACTAGCGGGGCGCACAGATACGCAGTATTTT.

J is TRBJ2-7 and V is TRBV7-8; TRBD1 agrees at 7 bases. This CDR3 has 14 amino acids. V lost 2 bases to trimming and J lost 6 bases; unmatched junction nucleotides: 7. Germline V gene data show CDR1 as SGHVS and CDR2 as FQNEAQ. The CDR3: CASSLRGPGPEQYF. CDR3 nucleotide sequence: TGTGCCAGCAGCTTAAGGGGGCCGGGGCCCGAGCAGTACTTC.

The chain combines TRBV12-5 with TRBJ1-1; the D gene is possibly TRBD1 (5 bases). With 2 bases removed from V and 1 base from J, the gap between germline ends came to 14 bases. Germline values: CDR1 LGHNT, CDR2 FRNRAP. This CDR3 has 16 amino acids. CDR3 in DNA: TGTGCTAGTGGTTTGACCCTGCGGGGCCCGAACACTGAAGCTTTCTTT. Translation: CASGLTLRGPNTEAFF.

V gene TRBV29-1 combines with J gene TRBJ2-7; D not resolved. Trimming left V 5 bases short and J 1 base short, with 9 bases between. Germline V gene sequence: CDR1 SQVTM, CDR2 ANQGSEA. The CDR3 runs 12 residues. For the CDR3, the DNA is TGCAGCGTTCTAGTCAGGTCCTACGAGCAGTACTTC. Translation: CSVLVRSYEQYF.

The chain employs TRBV6-6 and TRBJ2-7; 10 bases are a match to TRBD1. Germline V gene lookup returns CDR1 MNHNY and CDR2 SVGAGI (reference sequence). Trimming took 6 bases from V and 3 from J; bases not matched to a gene: 8. This CDR3 is 15 amino acids long. CDR3: CASRPQRTGGYEQYF. CDR3 coding DNA: TGTGCCAGCAGGCCTCAGAGGACAGGGGGCTACGAGCAGTACTTC.

The chain is built from TRBV7-9 and TRBJ2-1; D is undetermined. The V end lost 1 base, the J end lost 7 bases, and 11 bases lay between the germline ends. The V gene's germline CDR1 is SEHNR and CDR2 FQNEAQ (reference sequence). CDR3 length equals 14 residues. CDR3 region: CASSLVLAANEQFF. DNA for the CDR3: TGTGCCAGCAGCTTAGTTCTGGCGGCGAATGAGCAGTTCTTC.

The chain couples TRBV15 to TRBJ2-5; D may match TRBD1 or TRBD2 (5 bases each). The V gene's germline CDR1 is LNHNV and CDR2 YYDKDF (reference sequence). This CDR3 has 15 residues. Between the trimmed V and J ends, which lost 0 bases and 7 bases, there was a span of 15 bases. The CDR3 reads CATSRDRDPRGTQYF. The CDR3 DNA follows: TGTGCCACCAGCAGAGATCGGGACCCCCGTGGGACCCAGTACTTC.

This clone was counted a single time. The gene calls are TRBV7-9 and TRBJ2-7, with D possibly being TRBD2 (5 bases). The CDR3 covers 16 residues. Trimming shortened V by 0 bases and J by 2 bases, and 14 bases separated the two germline ends. CDR1 is SEHNR, CDR2 FQNEAQ, per germline (reference sequence). The CDR3 loop is CASSLAHTSGTYEQYF. The DNA of the CDR3 is TGTGCCAGCAGCTTAGCGCACACCTCCGGGACCTACGAGCAGTACTTC.